Listed here are 5 T cell receptor beta chains from one sample, sequenced in a study of blood T cell repertoires in COVID-19 (dated by TCRdb to about 2020). Library method: the immunoSEQ multiplex PCR assay. TCRdb stores this immuneACCESS table with in-frame sequences only. Part of the clones is absent; in the studies checked, under half of the shortfall reflects unresolved V genes, and no reason is known for the rest. Recorded for this sample are about 150,000 clones; around 85% of them occurred a single time. 2.4% of the sample comes from the top ten. The sequencing sample was made of peripheral blood. The origin of the receptors is a woman aged 70-85 years with acute or convalescent COVID-19.

This chain connects TRBV14 to TRBJ2-1; 10 bases map to TRBD2. The CDR3 consists of 15 residues. Germline CDR1 is SGHDN and CDR2 is FVKESK. Trimming removed 0 bases from V and 12 bases from J; junction bases left unmatched: 8. CDR3 region: CASSQDPSGGSTQFF. The CDR3 coding sequence is TGTGCCAGCAGCCAAGACCCTAGCGGGGGTTCTACGCAGTTCTTC. The full variable domain, in which reference TRBV14 and TRBJ2-1 provide the parts outside the CDR3, is EAGVTQFPSHSVIEKGQTVTLRCDPISGHDNLYWYRRVMGKEIKFLLHFVKESKQDESGMPNNRFLAERTGGTYSTLKVQPAELEDSGVYFCASSQDPSGGSTQFFGPGTRLTVL.

The chain couples TRBV30 to TRBJ1-5; TRBD1 is a possible D gene (5 bases). Germline V gives CDR1 GTSNPN, CDR2 SVGIG (reference sequence). The CDR3 contains 14 residues. The ends were cut back, 3 bases at V and 4 bases at J, with 13 bases in the middle. The CDR3 DNA reads TGTGCCTGGAGCCAGGGTACGAGGAATCAGCCCCAGCATTTT. Its protein is CAWSQGTRNQPQHF.

The CDR3 here is CASSESVTGTYGYTF. As DNA, the CDR3 is TGCGCCAGCAGTGAGTCCGTAACAGGGACCTATGGCTACACCTTC. The chain couples TRBV10-1 to TRBJ1-2; weak D call: TRBD1 (6 bases). Per the germline V gene, CDR1 is WNHNN and CDR2 is SYGVQD (reference sequence). This CDR3 has 15 amino acids. Trimming left V 0 bases short and J 4 bases short, with 12 bases between.

This chain links TRBV6-5 with TRBJ1-1; D is perhaps TRBD1 (5 bases). The germline V gene has CDR1 MNHEY and CDR2 SVGAGI. Deletions cut 2 bases from V and 1 base from J, with 11 bases between. CDR3 length: 15 amino acids. The DNA of the CDR3 is TGTGCCAGCAGTTACCGGAGACAGTCGAACACTGAAGCTTTCTTT. Amino acids: CASSYRRQSNTEAFF.

This chain joins TRBV6-1 and TRBJ2-1; D is unresolved. Trimming left V 2 bases short and J 2 bases short, with 10 bases between. Germline V gene data show CDR1 as MNHNS and CDR2 as SASEGT. The CDR3 sequence is 15 residues long. CDR3 sequence reads: CASSEIAGAYNEQFF. Here the CDR3 DNA reads TGTGCCAGCAGTGAAATCGCAGGCGCCTACAATGAGCAGTTCTTC.